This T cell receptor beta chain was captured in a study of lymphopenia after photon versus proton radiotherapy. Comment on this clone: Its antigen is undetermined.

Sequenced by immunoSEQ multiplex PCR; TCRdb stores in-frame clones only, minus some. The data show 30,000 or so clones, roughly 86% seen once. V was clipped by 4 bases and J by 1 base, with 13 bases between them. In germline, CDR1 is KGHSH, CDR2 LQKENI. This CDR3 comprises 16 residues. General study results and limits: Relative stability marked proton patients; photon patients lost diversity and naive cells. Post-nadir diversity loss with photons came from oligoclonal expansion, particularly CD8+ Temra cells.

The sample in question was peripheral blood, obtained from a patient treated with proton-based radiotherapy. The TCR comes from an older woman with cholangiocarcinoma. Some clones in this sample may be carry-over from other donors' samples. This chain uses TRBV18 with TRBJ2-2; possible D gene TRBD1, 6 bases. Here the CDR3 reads CASSQSGTKNTGELFF. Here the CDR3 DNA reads TGTGCCAGCTCACAATCCGGGACAAAGAACACCGGGGAGCTGTTTTTT.